The next 7 T cell receptor beta chains were all read from a single sample in a study of blood T cell repertoires in COVID-19. The table came from immunoSEQ multiplex PCR; TCRdb's copy has only in-frame clones and leaves some out. The sample yields under 200,000 clones, about 74% seen once. The source material was peripheral blood. The receptors here all came from a man in his 60s with acute or convalescent COVID-19.

This clone was counted once. The rearrangement joins TRBV2 to TRBJ2-3, with D possibly being TRBD2 (5 bases). Germline CDR1 is SNHLY and CDR2 is FYNNEI. CDR3 length: 15 residues. The ends were cut back, 2 bases at V and 1 base at J, with 10 bases in the middle. The CDR3 here is CASSEQLARTDTQYF. In DNA form, the CDR3 reads TGTGCCAGCAGTGAACAGCTAGCCCGCACAGATACGCAGTATTTT. The full variable domain, rest sourced from reference TRBV2 and TRBJ2-3, is EPEVTQTPSHQVTQMGQEVILRCVPISNHLYFYWYRQILGQKVEFLVSFYNNEISEKSEIFDDQFSVERPDGSNFTLKIRSTKLEDSAMYFCASSEQLARTDTQYFGPGTRLTVL.

This clone appeared a single time. This chain joins TRBV3-1 (or the pseudogene TRBV3-2) and TRBJ1-1; D gene unclear. Trimming shortened V by 0 bases and J by 4 bases, and 9 bases separated the two germline ends. The CDR3 is 14 amino acids. The germline V gene has CDR1 LGHDT and CDR2 YNNKEL (reference sequence). CDR3 region: CASSQETGGTEAFF. The CDR3 region has the DNA TGTGCCAGCAGCCAAGAGACGGGTGGCACTGAAGCTTTCTTT.

Remarks on this clone: Different DNA sequences within this sample yield the same CDR3. CDR3 amino acids: CASSLSSYNSPLHF. CDR3 DNA sequence: TGTGCCAGCAGCTTGAGCTCCTATAATTCACCCCTCCACTTT. This sequence joins TRBV7-9 and TRBJ1-6; D ambiguous. This CDR3 spans 14 amino acids. From germline, CDR1 is SEHNR and CDR2 FQNEAQ (reference sequence). V was trimmed by 3 bases and J by 0 bases, leaving 3 bases between them.

This clone was counted between two and nine times. The chain employs TRBV7-6 and TRBJ1-4, with D tentatively TRBD1 (6 bases). Trimming removed 0 bases at V and 1 base at J, with 12 bases between. Germline CDR1 and CDR2: SGHVS and FNYEAQ. The CDR3 has 17 residues. The CDR3 sequence is CASSLAFQDRTNEKLFF. CDR3 bases: TGTGCCAGCAGCTTAGCCTTTCAGGACAGAACTAATGAAAAACTGTTTTTT.

The rearrangement uses TRBV30 and TRBJ2-5; TRBD2 agrees at 10 bases. Looked up from germline, CDR1 is GTSNPN and CDR2 is SVGIG (reference sequence). The CDR3 sequence is 15 residues long. J was trimmed by 5 bases and V by 3 bases; bases with no gene match: 9. The DNA of the CDR3 is TGTGCCTGGAGCCTTAGCGGGGGGCCCGGGGAGACCCAGTACTTC. This encodes CAWSLSGGPGETQYF.

The CDR3 DNA follows: TGTGCCACCAGCACCCAGACACCGCCCTACACCTTC. This encodes CATSTQTPPYTF. V is TRBV15 and J is TRBJ1-2; no firm D call. There are 12 residues in the CDR3. CDR1 and CDR2 from the germline V gene are LNHNV and YYDKDF (reference sequence). V was trimmed by 4 bases and J by 10 bases, leaving 13 bases between them.

The V call is TRBV5-1, the J call TRBJ1-2; D call uncertain. Germline CDR1 SGHRS, CDR2 YFSETQ. Trimming cost V 3 bases and J 2 bases, with 5 bases left between them. CDR3 length equals 12 residues. As DNA, the CDR3 is TGCGCCAGCAGCTCCTCGAACTATGGCTACACCTTC. Amino acid sequence: CASSSSNYGYTF. Together with reference TRBV5-1 and TRBJ1-2, the CDR3 gives the full variable domain: KAGVTQTPRYLIKTRGQQVTLSCSPISGHRSVSWYQQTPGQGLQFLFEYFSETQRNKGNFPGRFSGRQFSNSRSEMNVSTLELGDSALYLCASSSSNYGYTFGSGTRLTVV.